The rows below give T cell receptor beta chains drawn from one sample of a study of T-cell reconstitution after alpha-beta-depleted transplantation in children. TCRdb re-derived calls from the PCR reads in MiXCR, one entry per CDR3 protein. The sample consists of 600,000 to 700,000 distinct CDR3 sequences, roughly 15% of them appearing once. The source was PBMCs from the stem cell graft donor, collected from the stem cell graft. Source of these receptors: a human donor who donated a stem cell graft to a child with acute myeloid leukemia. CDR3s include the opening cysteine and the closing phenylalanine or tryptophan. The order of the fields is D gene, CDR3 length, V gene, J gene, clone size, CDR3 DNA, CDR3 protein. D genes are given only for firm matches. The size field is filled for only some rows; it gives once, few, many or a size class.

TRBD1,14,TRBV6-1,TRBJ2-7,many,TGTGCCAGCAGTAGGGACAGGGTAAAGTACGAGCAGTACTTC,CASSRDRVKYEQYF
-,13,TRBV29-1,TRBJ2-7,many,TGCAGCGTTGTGGGGAACCCAACTTACGAGCAGTACTTC,CSVVGNPTYEQYF
TRBD2,15,TRBV20-1,TRBJ2-7,-,TGCAGTGCTAGAGTGGAGGGAGCGGGGGATCGCGAGCAGTACTTC,CSARVEGAGDREQYF
-,14,TRBV7-2,TRBJ2-2,many,TGTGCCAGCAGCTTAGCGTTGGGGGCCGGGGAGCTGTTTTTT,CASSLALGAGELFF
-,15,TRBV7-2,TRBJ2-5,-,TGTGCCAGCAGCTTTAACGGGGGCCCATCGGAGACCCAGTACTTC,CASSFNGGPSETQYF
-,12,TRBV20-1,TRBJ2-7,many,TGCAGTGCTAGAGAGCGCCCCTACGAGCAGTACTTC,CSARERPYEQYF
-,14,TRBV7-9,TRBJ1-6,-,TGTGCCAGCAGCTTGAACAGGGAGCTATTTACCCTCCACTTT,CASSLNRELFTLHF
-,13,TRBV12-3/TRBV12-4,TRBJ1-2,many,TGTGCCAGCAGCGCCGGGACTTCCGATGGCTACACCTTC,CASSAGTSDGYTF
TRBD1,15,TRBV27,TRBJ1-5,few,TGTGCCAGCAGTTTAGACGGGACAGCTAATCAGCCCCAGCATTTT,CASSLDGTANQPQHF
-,12,TRBV20-1,TRBJ2-3,many,TGCAGCGTCGCGAGCGGCACAGATACGCAGTATTTT,CSVASGTDTQYF
TRBD1,14,TRBV29-1,TRBJ1-5,many,TGCAGCGTTGAGGTTCAGGGGGGCAATCAGCCCCAGCATTTT,CSVEVQGGNQPQHF
-,16,TRBV27,TRBJ2-1,few,TGTGCCAGCAGTCCCTCCCCTGACACCTCCTACAATGAGCAGTTCTTC,CASSPSPDTSYNEQFF
TRBD2,14,TRBV7-3,TRBJ2-7,many,TGTGCCAGCAGCTTAGGCGGGGGAAACTACGAGCAGTACTTC,CASSLGGGNYEQYF
TRBD2,13,TRBV20-1,TRBJ2-1,many,TGCAGTGCACCGCGGGGGGGCAACAATGAGCAGTTCTTC,CSAPRGGNNEQFF
TRBD1,13,TRBV20-1,TRBJ2-1,many,TGCAGTGCTAGCGGGGACAGGGTCAATGAGCAGTTCTTC,CSASGDRVNEQFF
-,11,TRBV5-5,TRBJ1-1,many,TGTGCCAGCATCTTGGGGGTTGAAGCTTTCTTT,CASILGVEAFF
TRBD1,13,TRBV29-1,TRBJ1-2,many,TGCAGCTCCCTGGGGGAGGGGGCTCAAGGCTACACCTTC,CSSLGEGAQGYTF
TRBD2,16,TRBV12-5,TRBJ2-1,few,TGTGCTAGTGGTTTGATCACCGGGACTAGCTACAATGAGCAGTTCTTC,CASGLITGTSYNEQFF
-,13,TRBV20-1,TRBJ2-3,many,TGCAGTGCTAGGTGGGGGGTGACAGATACGCAGTATTTT,CSARWGVTDTQYF
TRBD2,15,TRBV12-3/TRBV12-4,TRBJ2-7,few,TGTGCCAGCGCAAGTAGCGGGGTAAGATCCTACGAGCAGTACTTC,CASASSGVRSYEQYF
-,10,TRBV6-6,TRBJ2-7,many,TGTGCCAGCGGGACCTACGAGCAGTACTTC,CASGTYEQYF
-,14,TRBV6-2/TRBV6-3,TRBJ2-3,few,TGTGCCAGCAGGGAAAACGGCGGCTCAGATACGCAGTATTTT,CASRENGGSDTQYF
-,13,TRBV27,TRBJ2-7,few,TGTGCCAGCAGCCCGGGTCGGAGCTACGAGCAGTACTTC,CASSPGRSYEQYF
TRBD1,15,TRBV20-1,TRBJ2-2,-,TGCAGTGCTGGAGAGACAGGGTCGGGCACCGGGGAGCTGTTTTTT,CSAGETGSGTGELFF
-,18,TRBV11-1,TRBJ2-1,-,TGTGCCAGCAGCTCCCCGGACAGACCACGGATAAACTACAATGAGCAGTTCTTC,CASSSPDRPRINYNEQFF
-,14,TRBV12-3/TRBV12-4,TRBJ1-1,-,TGTGCCAGCAGGTGGACCACAGGGAGGGGTGAAGCTTTCTTT,CASRWTTGRGEAFF
-,14,TRBV20-1,TRBJ1-6,many,TGCAGTGCGGCAGGGAGCTCCTATAATTCACCCCTCCACTTT,CSAAGSSYNSPLHF
TRBD2,14,TRBV7-2,TRBJ2-7,few,TGTGCCAGCAGCTTAGAGGTCCTAGCGGGCGAGCAGTACTTC,CASSLEVLAGEQYF
-,13,TRBV29-1,TRBJ2-2,many,TGCAGCGTCCCAGAACAGAACACCGGGGAGCTGTTTTTT,CSVPEQNTGELFF